The following is a T cell receptor beta chain sequence with its context. Its antigen is unidentified. This sample stems from a study of cytotoxic CD8 clonotypes in ibrutinib-treated CLL. V lost 2 bases, J lost 6 bases, and 6 bases lay in between. This CDR3 is built from 12 residues. Germline V gene data show CDR1 as SGHTA and CDR2 as FQGNSA. The study, taken as a whole, reports: Public clonotypes (which were uncommon) either contracted or remained stable on treatment.

Genomic DNA for TCR beta libraries, roughly 2 micrograms, came from cryopreserved PBMCs. The table came from immunoSEQ multiplex PCR; TCRdb's copy has only in-frame clones and leaves some out. In the table there are about 310,000 clones, approximately 80% of which are singletons. This clonotype originated in a human donor with chronic lymphocytic leukemia. The source material was PBMCs, sampled before ibrutinib treatment. The gene calls are TRBV7-2 and TRBJ2-3; D not resolved. In DNA form, the CDR3 reads TGTGCCAGCAGCTTAATCGCGGATACGCAGTATTTT. This encodes CASSLIADTQYF.